Listed below are T cell receptor beta chains from one sample, sequenced in a study of PD-L1 blockade in urothelial cancer. The data were produced by immunoSEQ multiplex PCR, yet TCRdb's version contains in-frame clones alone and is incomplete. The sample has 65,000 to 85,000 clones; under 95% are singletons. This sample comprised PBMCs, obtained around atezolizumab (anti-PD-L1) treatment. Every receptor here comes from a woman aged 80 or over with urothelial cancer. CDR3s include the opening cysteine and the closing phenylalanine or tryptophan. The D gene is left open where the match is weak. Rows give clone size only sometimes, using once, few, many, or a class for an expanded clone.

v_call	clone_size	d_call	j_call	cdr3_nt	cdr3_aa
TRBV5-1	-	-	TRBJ2-1	TGCGCCAGCACTACAGAGTACAATGAGCAGTTCTTC	CASTTEYNEQFF
TRBV5-1	-	TRBD1	TRBJ1-6	TGCGCCAGCAGCATATACGGGACAGGGGGTAATTCACCCCTCCACTTT	CASSIYGTGGNSPLHF
TRBV19	-	TRBD1	TRBJ2-2	TGTGCCAGTAGCCGGGACAGGGGTAACACCGGGGAGCTGTTTTTT	CASSRDRGNTGELFF
TRBV5-5	-	TRBD1	TRBJ2-1	TGTGCCAGCAGCTTCTACGACAGGGAGAAAATGGTAAGGCAGTTCTTC	CASSFYDREKMVRQFF
TRBV11-2	-	-	TRBJ2-5	TGTGCCAGCAGCTCGGTAGGGGCAGGGGGGGAGACCCAGTACTTC	CASSSVGAGGETQYF
TRBV11-2	-	-	TRBJ2-7	TGTGCCAGCAGCTGGTCACCGCGCGAGCAGTACTTC	CASSWSPREQYF
TRBV2	-	TRBD1	TRBJ1-5	TGTGCCAGCACTCGACAGGGGGATAGCAATCAGCCCCAGCATTTT	CASTRQGDSNQPQHF
TRBV7-2	-	-	TRBJ1-2	TGTGCCAGCAGCTTAGGGGGCGGGGGCTCTGGCTACACCTTC	CASSLGGGGSGYTF
TRBV30	-	TRBD1	TRBJ2-1	TGTGCCTGGCTGGACAGGGTTAAAGACAATGAGCAGTTCTTC	CAWLDRVKDNEQFF
TRBV9	-	TRBD1	TRBJ2-6	TGTGCCAGCAGGGGAGGACAGGGGGCGACTGGGGCCAACGTCCTGACTTTC	CASRGGQGATGANVLTF
TRBV15	-	-	TRBJ1-2	TGTGCCACCAGCAGAGATTGGGGGGGGAAGGGCTATGGCTACACCTTC	CATSRDWGGKGYGYTF
TRBV29-1	-	-	TRBJ2-7	TGCAGCGTTGAGGGTGGCAGGGGAAGCGAGCAGTACTTC	CSVEGGRGSEQYF
TRBV19	-	-	TRBJ1-1	TGTGCCAGTAACGGGGCGACAGGTGGGATGAACACTGAAGCTTTCTTT	CASNGATGGMNTEAFF
TRBV19	-	TRBD1	TRBJ1-5	TGTGCCAGTAGTATATTCGGACAGGGTGTCGGTCAGCCCCAGCATTTT	CASSIFGQGVGQPQHF
TRBV18	few	-	TRBJ1-2	TGTGCCAGCTCCCCCTCGATCGACAGAGCGAATGGCTACACCTTC	CASSPSIDRANGYTF
TRBV9	-	TRBD1	TRBJ1-5	TGTGCCAGCAGCCTTACGGACAGGGCCAATCAGCCCCAGCATTTT	CASSLTDRANQPQHF
TRBV7-9	-	-	TRBJ2-3	TGTGCCAGCAGCTTCCGGGAGTTCTCAGATACGCAGTATTTT	CASSFREFSDTQYF
TRBV6-5	-	TRBD1	TRBJ1-2	TGTGCCAGCAGTTACACGACAGGGTCTAACTATGGCTACACCTTC	CASSYTTGSNYGYTF
TRBV9	-	-	TRBJ2-7	TGTGCCAGCAGCCCGGGTCTGTCGAACTCCTACGAGCAGTACTTC	CASSPGLSNSYEQYF
TRBV15	-	-	TRBJ1-5	TGTGCCACCAGCAGAGATCCTCTACAGGGATCGCCCCAGCATTTT	CATSRDPLQGSPQHF
TRBV7-6	once	-	TRBJ1-1	TGTGCCAGCAGCGCCGGTGGGTTGGGAGCGACTGAAGCTTTCTTT	CASSAGGLGATEAFF
TRBV5-1	-	-	TRBJ2-1	TGCGCCAGTAAGACAACCGGGAGCTCCTACAATGAGCAGTTCTTC	CASKTTGSSYNEQFF
TRBV7-2	few	TRBD1	TRBJ2-7	TGTGCCAGCAGCTCCATGACCGGGACAGGGACCTACGAGCAGTACTTC	CASSSMTGTGTYEQYF
TRBV27	-	-	TRBJ1-1	TGTGCCAGCACCCAGTGGGAGACGAGTGAAGCTTTCTTT	CASTQWETSEAFF
TRBV11-2	-	TRBD1	TRBJ2-7	TGTGCCAGCAGCTTCGGACAGGGGCCCTACGAGCAGTACTTC	CASSFGQGPYEQYF
TRBV4-2	-	-	TRBJ1-3	TGTGCCAGCAGCCAATCGACAGCTACTTACTCTGGAAACACCATATATTTT	CASSQSTATYSGNTIYF
TRBV7-2	-	-	TRBJ2-5	TGTGCCAGCAGCTTATTTGGGGGGGCTGGGGAGACCCAGTACTTC	CASSLFGGAGETQYF
TRBV27	-	TRBD1	TRBJ2-3	TGTGCCAGCAGCTCTAAGAGGGGGCAGGGCACAGATACGCAGTATTTT	CASSSKRGQGTDTQYF
TRBV5-4	-	TRBD2	TRBJ2-5	TGTGCCAGCAGCTCCTCAGCGGGAGGGCGGGGAGAGACCCAGTACTTC	CASSSSAGGRGETQYF
TRBV7-3	-	TRBD2	TRBJ2-1	TGTGCCAGCAGCTTTAGCGGGAGCGATGAGCAGTTCTTC	CASSFSGSDEQFF
TRBV6-6	-	TRBD2	TRBJ2-2	TGTGCCAGCAGTAGGACTAGCGACTATCAAGGGGAGCTGTTTTTT	CASSRTSDYQGELFF
TRBV21-1	-	-	TRBJ2-5	TGTGCCAGCAGCCCAGCGAGGGGGAAGACCCAGTACTTC	CASSPARGKTQYF
TRBV27	-	-	TRBJ2-3	TGTGCCAGCAGTTACCTCCGGCTCGAGGCCACAGATACGCAGTATTTT	CASSYLRLEATDTQYF
TRBV7-9	-	-	TRBJ1-1	TGTGCCAGCAGCCAAGGGGGGGTTGGTTCTGAAGCTTTCTTT	CASSQGGVGSEAFF
TRBV2	-	-	TRBJ2-2	TGTGCCAGTTCAGCGAACACCGGGGAGCTGTTTTTT	CASSANTGELFF
TRBV5-6	-	-	TRBJ1-2	TGTGCCAGCACCCACCCGAGTGGTCGTGAGGGCTACACCTTC	CASTHPSGREGYTF
TRBV28	-	TRBD1	TRBJ2-7	TGTGCCAGCAGTTCCACCACCGGGACAGGGGCACACGGGTACTACGAGCAGTACTTC	CASSSTTGTGAHGYYEQYF
TRBV2	-	-	TRBJ2-5	TGTGCCAGCAAGAAGACTGAAGAGACCCAGTACTTC	CASKKTEETQYF
TRBV7-9	-	TRBD2	TRBJ2-7	TGTGCCAGCAGCCCGCCGACTAGCGGCCCACCCTACGAGCAGTACTTC	CASSPPTSGPPYEQYF
TRBV30	-	TRBD1	TRBJ2-5	TGTGCCTGGGGGGACAGGGGGCTTGAGACCCAGTACTTC	CAWGDRGLETQYF
TRBV18	-	-	TRBJ2-1	TGTGCCAGCTCACCGAGTACAGGAGCACACAATGAGCAGTTCTTC	CASSPSTGAHNEQFF
TRBV5-1	-	TRBD1	TRBJ2-1	TGCGCCAGCAGCTTGTCTGGGACAGGGTACAATGAGCAGTTCTTC	CASSLSGTGYNEQFF
TRBV5-1	-	TRBD1	TRBJ2-7	TGCGCCAGCACCAGGTCTAGCAGGGGGACCTACGAGCAGTACTTC	CASTRSSRGTYEQYF
TRBV27	once	TRBD1	TRBJ1-2	TGTGCCAGCAGATCCAGGACAGGGGACTATGGCTACACCTTC	CASRSRTGDYGYTF
TRBV30	-	-	TRBJ1-1	TGTGCCTGGGAACAAGTTGAAGCTTTCTTT	CAWEQVEAFF
TRBV6-4	-	-	TRBJ1-1	TGTGCCAGCAGTGAACAGGCTGGTACTGAAGCTTTCTTT	CASSEQAGTEAFF
TRBV6-1	-	-	TRBJ1-1	TGTGCCAGCAGTGAAGGGGGCAGGGTGAACACTGAAGCTTTCTTT	CASSEGGRVNTEAFF
TRBV5-6	-	-	TRBJ1-1	TGTGCCAGCAGAGTGGTAGGGGGAACTGAAGCTTTCTTT	CASRVVGGTEAFF
TRBV6-1	once	-	TRBJ1-3	TGTGCCAGCAGTGACGGGGGTGGAAACACCATATATTTT	CASSDGGGNTIYF
TRBV5-6	-	-	TRBJ1-4	TGTGCCAGCAGCTTGGGGACATCGGGTGAAAAACTGTTTTTT	CASSLGTSGEKLFF
TRBV9	-	TRBD2	TRBJ2-7	TGTGCCAGCAGCGTAGGAGTACTAGCGGGAGCCGCTAGCGAGCAGTACTTC	CASSVGVLAGAASEQYF
TRBV2	-	TRBD1	TRBJ1-4	TGTGCCAGCAATACGTCCGGACAGGGGTCACGGAATGAAAAACTGTTTTTT	CASNTSGQGSRNEKLFF
TRBV2	-	TRBD2	TRBJ2-1	TGTGCCAGCAGTGTACTAGCGGGAGAGGTTGAGCAGTTCTTC	CASSVLAGEVEQFF